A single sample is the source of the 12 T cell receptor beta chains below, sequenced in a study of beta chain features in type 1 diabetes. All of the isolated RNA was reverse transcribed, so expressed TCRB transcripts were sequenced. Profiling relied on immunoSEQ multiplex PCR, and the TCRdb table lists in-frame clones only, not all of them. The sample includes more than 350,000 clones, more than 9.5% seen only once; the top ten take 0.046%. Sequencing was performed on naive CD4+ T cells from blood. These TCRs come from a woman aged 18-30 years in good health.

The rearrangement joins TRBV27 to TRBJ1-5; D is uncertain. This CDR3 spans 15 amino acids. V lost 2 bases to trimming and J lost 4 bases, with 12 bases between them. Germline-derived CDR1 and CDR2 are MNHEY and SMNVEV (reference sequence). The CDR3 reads CASSLVASTNQPQHF. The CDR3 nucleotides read TGTGCCAGCAGTTTAGTGGCTTCGACTAATCAGCCCCAGCATTTT.

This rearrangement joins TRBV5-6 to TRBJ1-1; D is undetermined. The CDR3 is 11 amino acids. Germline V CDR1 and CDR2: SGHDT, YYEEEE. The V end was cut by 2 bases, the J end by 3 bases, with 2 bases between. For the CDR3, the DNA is TGTGCCAGCAGCTTCTACACTGAAGCTTTCTTT. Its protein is CASSFYTEAFF.

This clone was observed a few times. The DNA of the CDR3 is TGCGCCAGCAGCCATCGGGACAGGGTTGCTGAGCAGTTCTTC. Translating gives CASSHRDRVAEQFF. The genes are TRBV4-3 and TRBJ2-1, with 9 positions matching TRBD1. This CDR3 is built from 14 residues. The trim removed 3 bases at V and 9 bases at J, leaving 6 bases unmatched. Germline CDR1 reads LGHNA; CDR2 reads YSLEER.

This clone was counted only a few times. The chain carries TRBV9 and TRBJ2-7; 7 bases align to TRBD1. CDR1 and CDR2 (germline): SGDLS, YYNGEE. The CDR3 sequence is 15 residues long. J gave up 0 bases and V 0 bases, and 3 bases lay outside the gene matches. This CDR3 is CASSVGPGGSYEQYF. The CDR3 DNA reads TGTGCCAGCAGCGTAGGCCCAGGGGGCTCCTACGAGCAGTACTTC.

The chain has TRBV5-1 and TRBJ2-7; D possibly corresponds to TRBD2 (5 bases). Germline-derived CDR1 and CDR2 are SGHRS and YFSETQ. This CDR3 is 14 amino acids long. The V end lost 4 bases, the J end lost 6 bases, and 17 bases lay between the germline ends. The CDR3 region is CASSRFRGLGEQYF. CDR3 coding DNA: TGCGCCAGCAGCCGTTTTCGGGGTTTGGGCGAGCAGTACTTC.

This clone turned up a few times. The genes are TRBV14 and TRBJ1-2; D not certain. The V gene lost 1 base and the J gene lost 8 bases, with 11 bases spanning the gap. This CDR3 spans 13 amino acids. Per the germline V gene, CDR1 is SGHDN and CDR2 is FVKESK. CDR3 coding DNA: TGTGCCAGCAGCCAAGTTGGGGTGACGGGCTACACCTTC. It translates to CASSQVGVTGYTF.

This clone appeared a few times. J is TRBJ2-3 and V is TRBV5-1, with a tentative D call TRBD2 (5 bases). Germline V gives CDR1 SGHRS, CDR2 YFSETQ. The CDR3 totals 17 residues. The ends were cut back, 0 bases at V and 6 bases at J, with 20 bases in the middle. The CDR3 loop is CASSLGGPSSWSDTQYF. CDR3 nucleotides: TGCGCCAGCAGCTTGGGTGGGCCTAGCTCGTGGTCCGATACGCAGTATTTT.

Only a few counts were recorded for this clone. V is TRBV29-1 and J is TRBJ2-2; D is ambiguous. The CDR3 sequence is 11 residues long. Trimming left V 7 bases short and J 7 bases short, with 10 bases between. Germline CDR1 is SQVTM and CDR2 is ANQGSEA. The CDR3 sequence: CSALSRGELFF. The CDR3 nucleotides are TGCAGCGCCTTAAGTCGCGGGGAGCTGTTTTTT.

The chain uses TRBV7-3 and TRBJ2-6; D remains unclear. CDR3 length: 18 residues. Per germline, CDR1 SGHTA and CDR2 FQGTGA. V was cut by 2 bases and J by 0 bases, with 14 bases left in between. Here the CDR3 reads CASSLYPWGSSGANVLTF. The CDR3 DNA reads TGTGCCAGCAGCTTATATCCCTGGGGAAGCTCTGGGGCCAACGTCCTGACTTTC.

This chain's CDR3 is CATSTGPLAREKLFF. CDR3 bases: TGTGCCACCAGCACGGGCCCCTTGGCGCGTGAAAAACTGTTTTTT. The chain links TRBV15 to TRBJ1-4; no definite D call. The CDR3 is 15 amino acids. V dropped 4 bases and J dropped 7 bases, with 16 bases sitting between them. The germline V gene has CDR1 LNHNV and CDR2 YYDKDF (reference sequence).

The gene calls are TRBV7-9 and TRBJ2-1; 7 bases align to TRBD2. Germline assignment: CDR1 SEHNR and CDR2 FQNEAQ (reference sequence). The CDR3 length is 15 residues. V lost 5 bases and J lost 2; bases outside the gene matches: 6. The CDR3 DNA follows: TGTGCCAGCAGCCTAAGGGAGGGGACCTACAATGAGCAGTTCTTC. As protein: CASSLREGTYNEQFF.

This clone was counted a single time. The CDR3 nucleotides read TGCGCCAGCAGCTTGACTAGCAGCGCCTACAATGAGCAGTTCTTC. This translates into CASSLTSSAYNEQFF. The V and J genes are TRBV5-1 and TRBJ2-1; tentatively, D is TRBD2 (6 bases). Between the trimmed V and J ends, which lost 1 base and 2 bases, there was a span of 10 bases. This CDR3 comprises 15 residues. CDR1 and CDR2 (germline): SGHRS, YFSETQ.